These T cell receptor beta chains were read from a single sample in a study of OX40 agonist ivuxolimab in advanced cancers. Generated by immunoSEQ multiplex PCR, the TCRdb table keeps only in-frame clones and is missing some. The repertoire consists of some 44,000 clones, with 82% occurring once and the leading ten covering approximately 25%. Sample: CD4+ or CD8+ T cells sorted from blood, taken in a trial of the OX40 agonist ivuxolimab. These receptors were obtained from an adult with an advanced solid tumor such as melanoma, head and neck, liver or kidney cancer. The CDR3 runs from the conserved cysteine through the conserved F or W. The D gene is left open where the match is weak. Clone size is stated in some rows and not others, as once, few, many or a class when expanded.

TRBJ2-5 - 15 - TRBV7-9 CASSLGTLSWETQYF TGTGCCAGCAGCTTAGGTACACTGTCGTGGGAGACCCAGTACTTC
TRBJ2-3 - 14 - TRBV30 CAWSEGFGTDTQYF TGTGCCTGGAGTGAGGGCTTCGGCACAGATACGCAGTATTTT
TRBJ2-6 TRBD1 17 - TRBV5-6 CASLPWTGAPGANVLTF TGTGCCAGCCTTCCTTGGACAGGGGCCCCTGGGGCCAACGTCCTGACTTTC
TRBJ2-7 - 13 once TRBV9 CASSVNSYYEQYF TGTGCCAGCAGCGTTAACAGCTACTACGAGCAGTACTTC
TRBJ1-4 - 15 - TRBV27 CASSSHAGTNEKLFF TGTGCCAGCAGTTCCCACGCGGGGACTAATGAAAAACTGTTTTTT
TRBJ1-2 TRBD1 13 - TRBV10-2 CAIRTGENYGYTF TGCGCCATAAGGACAGGGGAAAACTATGGCTACACCTTC
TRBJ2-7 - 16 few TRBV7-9 CASSLDRGGTAYEQYF TGTGCCAGCAGCTTAGATCGGGGAGGAACGGCCTACGAGCAGTACTTC
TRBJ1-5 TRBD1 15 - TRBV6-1 CASSVDRASNQPQHF TGTGCCAGCAGTGTGGACAGGGCTAGCAATCAGCCCCAGCATTTT
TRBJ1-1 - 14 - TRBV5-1 CASSLERGGTEAFF TGCGCCAGCAGCTTGGAAAGGGGTGGCACTGAAGCTTTCTTT
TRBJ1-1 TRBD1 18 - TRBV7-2 CASSFSGTGRNSRAEAFF TGTGCCAGCAGCTTCAGTGGGACAGGGAGAAACTCACGGGCTGAAGCTTTCTTT
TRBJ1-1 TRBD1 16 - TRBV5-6 CASSVYRDSMNTEAFF TGTGCCAGCAGCGTCTACAGGGACAGCATGAACACTGAAGCTTTCTTT
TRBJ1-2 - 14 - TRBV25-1 CASSARTENYGYTF TGTGCCAGCAGTGCACGGACCGAGAACTATGGCTACACCTTC
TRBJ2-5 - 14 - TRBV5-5 CASSLGRGWETQYF TGTGCCAGCAGCTTGGGCCGGGGCTGGGAGACCCAGTACTTC
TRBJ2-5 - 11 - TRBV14 CASSLGSAQYF TGTGCCAGCAGCCTTGGATCGGCCCAGTACTTC
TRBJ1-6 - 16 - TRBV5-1 CASSLVGRGGNSPLHF TGCGCCAGCAGCTTGGTTGGCAGGGGAGGTAATTCACCCCTCCACTTT
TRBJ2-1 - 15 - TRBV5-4 CASTRRDKLANEQFF TGTGCCAGCACCAGGCGGGACAAGCTTGCCAATGAGCAGTTCTTC
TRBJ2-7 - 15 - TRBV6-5 CASRPLGVVTYEQYF TGTGCCAGCAGACCTCTGGGGGTGGTCACCTACGAGCAGTACTTC
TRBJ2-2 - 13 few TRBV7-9 CASSPRNTGELFF TGTGCCAGCAGCCCCAGAAACACCGGGGAGCTGTTTTTT
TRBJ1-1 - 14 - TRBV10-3 CAISESGRNTEAFF TGTGCCATCAGTGAGTCAGGGAGGAACACTGAAGCTTTCTTT
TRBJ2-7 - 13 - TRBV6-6 CASSYEASYEQYF TGTGCCAGCAGTTACGAGGCGAGCTACGAGCAGTACTTC
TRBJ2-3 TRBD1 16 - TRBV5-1 CASTPGDRGYTDTQYF TGCGCCAGCACCCCGGGGGACAGGGGGTACACAGATACGCAGTATTTT
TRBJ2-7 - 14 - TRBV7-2 CASSPVRDFYEQYF TGTGCCAGCAGCCCTGTTAGAGATTTCTACGAGCAGTACTTC
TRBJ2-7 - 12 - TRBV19 CASMPQFGEQYF TGTGCCAGTATGCCCCAATTCGGCGAGCAGTACTTC
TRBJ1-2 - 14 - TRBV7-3 CASSLTGQGYGYTF TGTGCCAGCAGCTTGACAGGTCAGGGCTATGGCTACACCTTC
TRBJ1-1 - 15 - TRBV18 CASSTPLVPMTEAFF TGTGCCAGCTCAACTCCCCTGGTCCCGATGACTGAAGCTTTCTTT
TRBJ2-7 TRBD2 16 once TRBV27 CASSLLGREGPYEQYF TGTGCCAGCAGTTTACTTGGGCGGGAGGGCCCTTACGAGCAGTACTTC
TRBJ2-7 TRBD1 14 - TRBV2 CASIGTGAFYEQYF TGTGCCAGCATCGGGACAGGGGCGTTCTACGAGCAGTACTTC
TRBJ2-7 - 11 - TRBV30 CALDSYYEQYF TGTGCCCTGGACAGTTACTACGAGCAGTACTTC
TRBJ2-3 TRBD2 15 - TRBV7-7 CASSPGLAPTDTQYF TGTGCCAGCAGCCCGGGACTAGCGCCCACAGATACGCAGTATTTT
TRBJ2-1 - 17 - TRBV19 CASSIDLMIGGYNEQFF TGTGCCAGTAGTATAGATCTAATGATTGGCGGTTACAATGAGCAGTTCTTC
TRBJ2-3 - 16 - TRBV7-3 CASSHLQGPGTDTQYF TGTGCCAGCAGCCATCTACAGGGTCCGGGGACAGATACGCAGTATTTT
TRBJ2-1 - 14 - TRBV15 CATSRAGPDNEQFF TGTGCCACCAGCAGAGCGGGGCCCGACAATGAGCAGTTCTTC
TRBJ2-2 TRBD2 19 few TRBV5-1 CASSFPVRGGPENTGELFF TGCGCCAGCAGCTTCCCGGTGCGGGGAGGGCCGGAGAACACCGGGGAGCTGTTTTTT
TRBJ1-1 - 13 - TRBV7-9 CASSLDSYTEAFF TGTGCCAGCAGCTTAGACTCCTACACTGAAGCTTTCTTT
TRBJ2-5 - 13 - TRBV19 CASSMVRRETQYF TGTGCCAGTAGTATGGTCAGGAGGGAGACCCAGTACTTC
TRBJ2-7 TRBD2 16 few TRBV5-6 CASSLGPSGGSYEQYF TGTGCCAGCAGCTTAGGCCCCAGCGGGGGGTCCTACGAGCAGTACTTC
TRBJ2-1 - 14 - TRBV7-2 CASSLPGHRNEQFF TGTGCCAGCAGCTTACCGGGGCACCGGAATGAGCAGTTCTTC
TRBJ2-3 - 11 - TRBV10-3 CAISPDDTQYF TGTGCCATCAGTCCCGACGATACGCAGTATTTT
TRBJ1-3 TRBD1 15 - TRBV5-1 CASSKGTGHGNTIYF TGCGCCAGCAGCAAGGGGACAGGGCACGGAAACACCATATATTTT
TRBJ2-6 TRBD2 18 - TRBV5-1 CASSPGLAGGPGANVLTF TGCGCCAGCAGCCCGGGACTAGCGGGGGGGCCTGGGGCCAACGTCCTGACTTTC